This T cell receptor beta chain was identified in a study of identical twins. Each CDR3 protein is one row after TCRdb ran MiXCR on the 5' RACE reads. The profile shows fewer than 350,000 distinct CDR3 sequences, roughly 8.6% of them singletons. The CDR3 covers 15 residues. Germline V CDR1 and CDR2: SGHTA, FQGNSA. Trimming took 5 bases from V and 1 from J; bases not matched to a gene: 4. This clonotype was detected many times. This sample was also put to use in a study of yellow fever vaccine responses in identical twins.

The chain carries TRBV7-2 and TRBJ2-2; TRBD1 matches 7 bases. This receptor was taken from a woman aged 18-29 years in good health. The sequencing input was memory (CD45RO+) T cells sorted from blood. CDR3 residues: CASSQGGLNTGELFF. The CDR3 nucleotides read TGTGCCAGCAGCCAAGGGGGCCTGAACACCGGGGAGCTGTTTTTT.